This passage covers 30 T cell receptor beta chains from one sample sequenced in a study of CD8 T cells in ankylosing spondylitis. Regarding the study as a whole: Ankylosing spondylitis blood appeared to be characterized by a TCR beta motif of eight highly homologous variants.

TCRdb processed the 5' RACE reads anew with MiXCR; each CDR3 protein has one entry. This sample yields approximately 550,000 distinct CDR3 sequences, of which roughly 13% are seen a single time; approximately 6.2% belongs to the top ten. These receptors' antigens are unknown. The material sequenced was blood, either unsorted or a sorted T cell fraction (not recorded which). The source of these receptors is a male donor with ankylosing spondylitis.

The chain has TRBV27 and TRBJ1-1, with D tentatively TRBD1 (6 bases). The V gene's germline CDR1 is MNHEY and CDR2 SMNVEV (reference sequence). The CDR3 covers 12 residues. V was shortened by 7 bases and J by 12 bases, with 18 bases between the two germline ends. The CDR3 nucleotides read TGTGCCAGCACCCCCCTAGGGGGAGTGACTTTCTTT. This codes for CASTPLGGVTFF.

The V call is TRBV7-2, the J call TRBJ2-4, with 8 bases aligning to TRBD1. From germline, CDR1 is SGHTA and CDR2 FQGNSA. V lost 0 bases to trimming and J lost 10 bases; unmatched junction nucleotides: 8. This CDR3 region has 15 residues. CDR3 sequence reads: CASSLASGGGRIQYF. CDR3 sequence (DNA): TGTGCCAGCAGCTTAGCCTCAGGGGGCGGTCGGATTCAGTACTTC.

This clonotype was counted at least ten times. The V gene is TRBV7-9, the J gene TRBJ2-4; possibly TRBD2 for D (6 bases). Germline loops: CDR1 SEHNR, CDR2 FQNEAQ (reference sequence). V shed 1 base and J shed 3 bases, with 7 bases lying between them. CDR3 length equals 14 residues. As DNA, the CDR3 is TGTGCCAGCAGCTTAGGGGGGGACAAAAACATTCAGTACTTC. Its protein is CASSLGGDKNIQYF.

This clonotype was found a few times. V is TRBV5-1 and J is TRBJ2-3, with a possible D match to TRBD1 (5 bases). V was clipped by 0 bases and J by 0 bases, with 8 bases between them. The CDR3 has 15 residues. The germline V gene has CDR1 SGHRS and CDR2 YFSETQ. The CDR3, as DNA: TGCGCCAGCAGCTTGGTGCAGGGAAGCACAGATACGCAGTATTTT. Translation: CASSLVQGSTDTQYF. Complete variable domain (other parts from reference TRBV5-1 and TRBJ2-3): KAGVTQTPRYLIKTRGQQVTLSCSPISGHRSVSWYQQTPGQGLQFLFEYFSETQRNKGNFPGRFSGRQFSNSRSEMNVSTLELGDSALYLCASSLVQGSTDTQYFGPGTRLTVL.

V gene TRBV11-3 combines with J gene TRBJ2-2; no firm D call. Trimming left V 3 bases short and J 1 base short, with 6 bases between. The germline gives CDR1 SGHNT, CDR2 YENEEA. CDR3 length: 14 amino acids. CDR3 nucleotides: TGTGCCAGCAGCTTCCGACAGAACACCGGGGAGCTGTTTTTT. Translated: CASSFRQNTGELFF.

The chain recombines TRBV5-1 with TRBJ2-5, with no clear D. V was pared by 1 base and J by 2 bases, with 9 bases between. The CDR3 runs 14 residues. Germline CDR1 and CDR2: SGHRS and YFSETQ. CDR3 sequence (DNA): TGCGCCAGCAGCTTGAGGGCAACTCAAGAGACCCAGTACTTC. Its translation: CASSLRATQETQYF.

CDR3 region: CASSQGRSQPQHF. The DNA for the CDR3 is TGTGCCAGCAGCCAAGGACGGAGTCAGCCCCAGCATTTT. The chain employs TRBV3-1 and TRBJ1-5, with no clear D. V dropped 1 base and J dropped 6 bases, with 7 bases sitting between them. CDR3 size: 13 residues. Germline V lookup: CDR1 LGHDT, CDR2 YNNKEL (reference sequence).

The CDR3 loop reads CASSPGPSAENEQFF. CDR3 coding DNA: TGTGCCAGCAGCCCCGGGCCGTCCGCCGAAAATGAGCAGTTCTTC. The chain links TRBV7-9 to TRBJ2-1; D unclear. The CDR3 runs 15 residues. V lost 5 bases, J lost 7 bases, and 18 bases lay in between. Germline-derived CDR1 and CDR2 are SEHNR and FQNEAQ (reference sequence).

The V gene is TRBV5-1, the J gene TRBJ2-7, with 9 bases identical to TRBD1. In germline, CDR1 is SGHRS, CDR2 YFSETQ. The CDR3 spans 14 residues. V shed 4 bases and J 2 bases; nucleotides not matched to a gene: 4. The CDR3 DNA reads as TGCGCCAGCAGCGACCGGACAGGGGCCTACGAGCAGTACTTC. Translating it yields CASSDRTGAYEQYF.

The chain joins TRBV30 to TRBJ1-5; 10 bases line up with TRBD1. V shed 4 bases, J shed 3 bases, and the junction held 3 bases outside the gene matches. Germline CDR1 is GTSNPN and CDR2 is SVGIG (reference sequence). CDR3 length: 14 amino acids. The CDR3 sequence: CAWTGTGANQPQHF. CDR3 DNA: TGTGCCTGGACCGGGACAGGGGCCAATCAGCCCCAGCATTTT.

This clonotype was seen at least ten times. Relative to the germline gene, one junction end is altered; a read error may explain this. The rearrangement links TRBV18 to TRBJ2-3, with D perhaps matching TRBD2 (6 bases). The CDR3 is 13 amino acids. Germline V lookup: CDR1 KGHSH, CDR2 LQKENI. The CDR3 DNA is TGCGCCAGCAGCCCCCCCGGGGGAGATACGCAGTATTTT. Its translation: CASSPPGGDTQYF.

This clonotype occurred a few times. The J gene is TRBJ2-2, the V gene TRBV30, with TRBD1 matching over 9 bases. This CDR3 has 14 amino acids. Germline CDR1 and CDR2: GTSNPN and SVGIG (reference sequence). V gave up 5 bases and J gave up 9 bases; unmatched junction bases: 10. DNA for the CDR3: TGTGCCTGGGCCGGGACAGGGAGGGAAAGGGAGCTGTTTTTT. It codes for CAWAGTGRERELFF.

The chain couples TRBV10-2 to TRBJ1-4, with D possibly TRBD1 on 5 matching bases. Trimming stripped 5 bases from V and 7 bases from J, with 14 bases between. The germline CDR1 and CDR2 sequences are WSHSY and SAAADI. This CDR3 contains 14 residues. The CDR3 nucleotides are TGCGCCAGCAGTCCCGTGGACACCACTGAAAAACTGTTTTTT. Its translation is CASSPVDTTEKLFF.

The gene calls are TRBV27 and TRBJ2-1, with D perhaps TRBD1 (5 bases). Trimming removed 5 bases from V and 0 bases from J, with 11 bases in between. The CDR3 contains 15 residues. Germline-derived CDR1 and CDR2 are MNHEY and SMNVEV (reference sequence). The CDR3 loop reads CASSIQGSSYNEQFF. The CDR3, as DNA: TGTGCCAGCAGTATCCAGGGAAGCTCCTACAATGAGCAGTTCTTC.

This chain joins TRBV20-1 and TRBJ1-3, with D hard to call. The V end lost 0 bases, the J end lost 3 bases, and 9 bases lay between the germline ends. Germline values: CDR1 DFQATT, CDR2 SNEGSKA (reference sequence). This CDR3 is 14 amino acids long. DNA for the CDR3: TGCAGTGCTAGAGACGCAGGTGGTGGAAACACCATATATTTT. Translated: CSARDAGGGNTIYF.

The chain joins TRBV13 to TRBJ2-3; 11 bases line up with TRBD2. Trimming removed 3 bases from V and 6 bases from J; junction bases left unmatched: 8. CDR1 and CDR2 from the germline V gene are PRHDT and FYEKMQ (reference sequence). CDR3 length: 16 amino acids. The CDR3 nucleotides read TGTGCCAGCAGCTTTCTGACTAGCGGGAAACCGGATACGCAGTATTTT. Translating it yields CASSFLTSGKPDTQYF.

The V and J genes are TRBV6-4 and TRBJ2-3; D is perhaps TRBD1 (5 bases). The germline gives CDR1 MRHNA, CDR2 SNTAGT. With 0 bases removed from V and 4 bases from J, the gap between germline ends came to 17 bases. This CDR3 is 17 amino acids long. The CDR3 DNA sequence: TGTGCCAGCAGTGACTCGAGTGTAGCAGGGCGCCCAGATACGCAGTATTTT. Translated, it gives CASSDSSVAGRPDTQYF.

The V call is TRBV12-3 or TRBV12-4, the J call TRBJ1-1, with unresolved D. The CDR3 has 15 amino acids. V was pared by 7 bases and J by 1 base, with 16 bases between. The CDR3 DNA sequence: TGTGCCAGCACTGAATTTTTGGGAGGGAACACTGAAGCTTTCTTT. It translates to CASTEFLGGNTEAFF.

The rearrangement links TRBV5-1 to TRBJ1-4; D might be TRBD1 (6 bases). Trimming removed 3 bases at V and 8 bases at J, with 14 bases between. The CDR3 is made up of 14 amino acids. CDR1 and CDR2 (germline): SGHRS, YFSETQ. The DNA of the CDR3 is TGCGCCAGCAGCTCACAGGGAGGAAGGGAAAAACTGTTTTTT. Encoded protein: CASSSQGGREKLFF.

The chain has TRBV15 and TRBJ2-5; D is unresolved. The CDR3 has 15 amino acids. CDR1 is LNHNV and CDR2 is YYDKDF in the germline V gene (reference sequence). V lost 1 base to trimming and J lost 1 base, with 10 bases between them. Here the CDR3 reads CATSRGKSAQETQYF. CDR3 nucleotide sequence: TGTGCCACCAGCAGAGGGAAAAGCGCCCAAGAGACCCAGTACTTC. The entire variable domain, with the rest obtained from reference TRBV15 and TRBJ2-5, is as follows: DAMVIQNPRYQVTQFGKPVTLSCSQTLNHNVMYWYQQKSSQAPKLLFHYYDKDFNNEADTPDNFQSRRPNTSFCFLDIRSPGLGDTAMYLCATSRGKSAQETQYFGPGTRLLVL.

The CDR3 nucleotides read TGTGCCAGCAGCTTCCGGACAGCAAACAATGAGCAGTTCTTC. Its translation is CASSFRTANNEQFF. The J gene is TRBJ2-1, the V gene TRBV5-6; TRBD1 is a possible D gene (6 bases). The CDR3 is made up of 14 amino acids. CDR1 is SGHDT, CDR2 YYEEEE, per germline. V shed 2 bases and J shed 5 bases, with 11 bases lying between them.

The sample holds many counts of this clonotype. The rearrangement uses TRBV12-3 or TRBV12-4 and TRBJ2-4; 9 bases are a match to TRBD2. The CDR3 is 14 residues long. After removal of 4 bases from V and 8 bases from J, the junction contained 6 bases not matched to a gene. CDR3 residues: CASSYSGGGDIQYF. The CDR3 DNA follows: TGTGCCAGCAGTTACTCGGGCGGGGGGGACATTCAGTACTTC.

The chain employs TRBV3-1 and TRBJ2-7; 14 bases line up with TRBD2. Germline V gene data show CDR1 as LGHDT and CDR2 as YNNKEL (reference sequence). The CDR3 is 20 residues long. V shed 0 bases, J shed 2 bases, and the junction held 12 bases outside the gene matches. The CDR3 DNA reads as TGTGCCAGCAGCCAAGATGGCCCGGGAGGGACTAGCGGGAGAACCTACGAGCAGTACTTC. This sequence encodes CASSQDGPGGTSGRTYEQYF.

This clonotype was detected ten times or more. The chain combines TRBV10-3 with TRBJ2-1, with 15 bases fitting TRBD2. The length of the CDR3 is 17 residues. Trimming at V came to 0 bases and at J to 8 bases, leaving 5 bases not matched to a gene. CDR1 is ENHRY and CDR2 is SYGVKD in the germline V gene. The CDR3 reads CAISESTWTSGRDEQFF. CDR3 bases: TGTGCCATCAGTGAGTCGACATGGACTAGCGGGAGGGATGAGCAGTTCTTC.

The V and J genes are TRBV5-5 and TRBJ2-7; D not resolved. From germline, CDR1 is SGHKS and CDR2 YYEKEE (reference sequence). Trimming stripped 1 base from V and 0 bases from J, with 8 bases between. This CDR3 is 14 amino acids long. CDR3 amino acids: CASSLYASSYEQYF. Here the CDR3 DNA reads TGTGCCAGCAGCTTGTATGCCAGCTCCTACGAGCAGTACTTC.

This clonotype appeared many times. The chain is built from TRBV18 and TRBJ2-1; TRBD2 matches at 7 bases. CDR3 size: 13 residues. Germline V gene data show CDR1 as KGHSH and CDR2 as LQKENI. The J segment lost 6 bases and the V segment lost 5 bases, leaving 4 bases of the junction unmatched. The CDR3 nucleotides read TGTGCCAGCTCAGCGGGAGATCTCAATGAGCAGTTCTTC. Translating gives CASSAGDLNEQFF.

This clonotype has more than one count but fewer than ten. CDR3 nucleotide sequence: TGCGCCAGCAGTCGATTGGGGACAAATGAAAAACTGTTTTTT. Translated: CASSRLGTNEKLFF. J is TRBJ1-4 and V is TRBV5-1, with D possibly matching TRBD1 (6 bases). The CDR3 runs to 14 residues. The V gene's germline CDR1 is SGHRS and CDR2 YFSETQ. Trimming cost V 5 bases and J 5 bases, with 13 bases left between them.

This clonotype has only a few counts. V gene TRBV6-1 combines with J gene TRBJ2-2; 7 nucleotides align to TRBD2. V shed 7 bases and J 1 base; nucleotides not matched to a gene: 9. The CDR3 totals 16 residues. The V gene's germline CDR1 is MNHNS and CDR2 SASEGT. Here the CDR3 DNA reads TGTGCCAGCAATACGGCTAGCGGAGTGAACACCGGGGAGCTGTTTTTT. It codes for CASNTASGVNTGELFF.

In its sample, this clonotype was seen a few times. The chain combines TRBV29-1 with TRBJ2-4, with D tentatively TRBD2 (6 bases). V gave up 4 bases and J gave up 8 bases, with 12 bases separating them. Germline loops: CDR1 SQVTM, CDR2 ANQGSEA. The CDR3 has 12 amino acids. For the CDR3, the DNA is TGCAGCGTTGCACTGTCGGGGGACATTCAGTACTTC. Translation: CSVALSGDIQYF.

The J gene is TRBJ1-5, the V gene TRBV5-1, with D uncertain. The V and J ends lost 4 bases and 7 bases respectively, with 3 bases between them. The CDR3 spans 10 residues. The germline V gene encodes CDR1 SGHRS and CDR2 YFSETQ. The CDR3 nucleotides read TGCGCCAGCAGCGCCCAGCCCCAGCATTTT. This translates into CASSAQPQHF.